A selection of T cell receptor beta chains follows, all from one sample in a study of tumor and adjacent non-tumor tissue in lung cancer. Via MiXCR, TCRdb re-called the multiplex PCR reads, giving one row per CDR3 protein. This table has roughly 69,000 distinct CDR3 sequences, 75% to 85% appearing once. Sequenced: distant non-tumor lung tissue. These receptors all come from a man in his sixties with non-small cell lung cancer. Both conserved end residues are part of each CDR3. Not every row has a clone size; where given, it reads once, few, many or a size class.

j_call	clone_size	v_call	cdr3_aa
TRBJ2-3	.	TRBV13	CTTLDGLIDVDTQYF
TRBJ2-3	.	TRBV12-3/TRBV12-4	CASSFGQGFTVTQYF
TRBJ2-7	.	TRBV28	CASSLSRDIRYYEQYF
TRBJ2-3	.	TRBV2	CASCGQGGTQYF
TRBJ1-4	.	TRBV2	CASSKQVEDEKLFF
TRBJ2-5	.	TRBV20-1	CSAPSGSGAEAQYF
TRBJ2-1	.	TRBV29-1	CSARRDEQLF
TRBJ1-3	many	TRBV7-8	CASSLARLRNTIYF
TRBJ2-5	.	TRBV6-4	CANSMTGEETQYF
TRBJ2-3	.	TRBV4-2	CASSQDLRGEVDTQYF
TRBJ2-5	.	TRBV11-1	CASSKDTYKEAQYF
TRBJ2-2	.	TRBV28	CASTWDAEINTGELFF
TRBJ2-3	.	TRBV12-3/TRBV12-4	CTSNLGLAGGSTDMQYF
TRBJ2-7	.	TRBV4-1	CTSSQGHGDTYEQYF
TRBJ1-4	.	TRBV4-2	CTSSQKLGYREDEKLFF
TRBJ2-2	few	TRBV5-1	CASSLGGDSTGELFF
TRBJ2-1	.	TRBV24-1	CATTDWSGRSYNEQLF
TRBJ2-3	.	TRBV5-4	CSSSLIEREPGDTQYF
TRBJ2-3	.	TRBV6-6	CASPMTSGDLTDTQYF
TRBJ2-7	.	TRBV19	CASSGSGLLPGSYEQYF
TRBJ2-7	once	TRBV6-2/TRBV6-3	CGSSYSNSGKSYEQYF
TRBJ1-6	once	TRBV5-4	CANSTQGTNSPLHF